This T cell receptor (beta chain) was captured in a study of patients and donors after allogeneic stem cell transplantation. In TCRdb, the RT-PCR reads were re-called with MiXCR into one record per CDR3 protein. The profile shows hundreds of thousands of distinct CDR3 sequences, roughly 17% of them singletons. V shed 7 bases and J shed 8 bases, with 17 bases lying between them. CDR3 length: 13 amino acids. In this sample, this clonotype turned up many times. The TCR was taken from a human donor who was either an allogeneic HSCT recipient or a stem cell or donor lymphocyte infusion donor (not recorded which). It is not recorded whose cells these are; they may come from a transplant donor. Material for sequencing was blood, either unsorted or a sorted T cell fraction (not recorded which). The chain is built from TRBV12-3 or TRBV12-4 and TRBJ1-2; D is ambiguous. In DNA form, the CDR3 reads TGTGCCAGCACCGAAACACGAACTGTCGGCTACACCTTC. It specifies CASTETRTVGYTF.